This TCR beta chain was documented in a study of cytomegalovirus exposure and HLA in healthy donors (dated by TCRdb to 2016 to 2017). Study-wide context: An earlier analysis of approximately 590 of the donors reported about 250 Gb of sequence data and 117 million unique TCR beta sequences from about 180 million T cells. Around 320 gigabases of sequencing data and around 87 million unique TCR sequences were included in an early release covering about 700 HLA-typed donors. Of the roughly 400 genotyped donors, around 81% fell in the genetic ancestry cluster associated with self-reported Caucasian donors. The aim of the study was to test whether cataloging public T cell receptors could identify signatures of past pathogen exposure. The study profiled the T cell repertoires of about 640 subjects by immunosequencing and related them to cytomegalovirus serostatus. Besides the first cohort of approximately 710 subjects, a separate validation cohort made up of over a hundred different subjects was used. High-throughput TCR immunosequencing, statistical association of individual TCRs with disease status, and machine learning were combined to predict cytomegalovirus infection status. In a later analysis, previously published TCR beta repertoires from fewer than 750 donors were re-analyzed and high-resolution HLA genotyping was added so that TCR occurrence patterns could be studied. The later analysis used no new phenotypic data to find candidate immune exposures, relying instead on TCR beta sequences and their occurrence across donors. In an earlier analysis of several hundred of the donors, high-throughput TCR beta sequencing was used to judge whether each TCR beta V gene segment behaved as functional or pseudogenic. Donor age, sex, ethnicity and CMV serostatus were collected together with the repertoire data. In a later genetic analysis, genome-wide SNP genotypes for about 55% of the 666 donors were used, and that subset was treated as a discovery cohort. Every discovery cohort repertoire had been produced on one sequencing platform. Both class I and class II loci were covered by HLA typing, at four-digit resolution. Typing coverage differed by locus: A, B, C, DRB1 and DQB1 were typed in about 620-640 donors, DQA1 in about 560, DPA1 in approximately 610, and DPB1 in about 450. Because of strong linkage in the cohort, five DR-DQ haplotypes were treated as single units for association and clustering. Across 398 genotyped donors of the cohort, an average of roughly 250,000 unique TCR beta nucleotide sequences per donor were sequenced, and roughly 18% of those sequences were non-productive. Results the study describes overall, beyond this receptor: Some IMGT-functional V segments, including TRBV6-2 and TRBV6-3, could not be distinguished by the 87-base-pair reads and were therefore excluded. Most CMV-associated TCR beta chains appeared to be HLA-restricted in a later analysis, and the HLA associations seemed to be driven largely by CMV exposure. A further reported finding was that TCR beta sequences accurately predicted the HLA-A and HLA-B alleles for most subjects in the first cohort. Compared with the 666-donor mean, donors in an Asian-associated ancestry cluster had fewer N-insertions in productive TCRs, according to a later genetic analysis. The classifier was reported to diagnose cytomegalovirus status with high specificity and sensitivity in both the original and validation cohorts. In a later analysis, several top co-occurrence clusters were reported to appear linked to parvovirus B19, influenza, CMV and Epstein-Barr virus. Roughly uniform sequencing depth across donors was assumed in presence/absence analyses, although this assumption may not hold. In an earlier analysis of about 540 of the donors, most TCR beta V segments were observed in productive rearrangements about 87% or about 30% of the time, broadly matching IMGT annotations. The study listed 164 TCR beta chains as associated with cytomegalovirus. Specific HLA alleles were associated with 16,951 TCR beta sequences at a false discovery rate of 0.05 in a later analysis. Most TCR sequences were observed very rarely across donors, whereas some public TCRs were present in many individuals. A cluster of highly shared sequence variants was judged likely to represent a technical artifact of the sequencing pipeline. Strong co-occurrence of HLA alleles, especially DR and DQ, made assigning TCR associations to individual alleles difficult. A later genetic analysis associated a missense DCLRE1C variant with V-gene and J-gene trimming of TCR beta chains, and an independent cohort replicated the association. The authors suggested that the approach could potentially be generalized to other disease states and immunological phenotypes. Compared with equally common non-associated chains, HLA-associated TCR beta chains in a later analysis were more clonally expanded and had lower generation probabilities. Because HLA typing was missing for some donors at each locus, association tests included only the typed subset. This cohort had only TCR beta chains sequenced, and the lack of alpha or paired-chain data limited which features could be detected. Immune exposure information for the cohort was limited to CMV serostatus. Because counts were too low, about 18 rarely observed V segments, including chromosome 9 orphons, were excluded from the earlier analysis of several hundred of the donors. A later analysis found that TCR association rates varied across HLA loci, with DRB1 alleles showing the most associated TCRs and HLA-C alleles the fewest. Correlated functional status among segregating V segments might reflect linkage disequilibrium, but an unknown experimental factor could not be ruled out. In vitro tests confirmed that a few of the cytomegalovirus-associated TCR beta chains recognize cytomegalovirus antigens.

The library was built by means of the immunoSEQ multiplex PCR assay. The multiplex PCR relied on a mix of 60 forward primers for TCR Vbeta segments and 13 reverse primers for TCR Jbeta segments. Amplification of the CDR3 region of rearranged TCR beta genes was performed with a multiplex PCR assay on genomic DNA. On the Illumina HiSeq System, the amplified TCR beta libraries were sequenced as 87-base-pair reads. The study's own analysis went as follows. In a later analysis, roughly 80 million unique TCR beta chains were counted across the approximately 670 repertoires, and around 10 million of these chains were shared by at least two donors. Raw reads were error-corrected and collapsed into unique sequences with a nearest-neighbor algorithm that merged closely related sequences to remove PCR and sequencing errors. V, D and J gene segments were assigned by aligning CDR3 sequences to IMGT reference sequences. For a sequence to be retained, a match of at least six nucleotides to both a V gene segment and a J gene segment was required. Rearrangements were called productive when the CDR3 lacked stop codons and stayed in frame with V and J; all others were non-productive. CDR3 was defined according to IMGT convention as the region running from the second conserved V-encoded cysteine to the conserved J-encoded phenylalanine. In an earlier analysis of more than 550 of the donors, sequences lacking an unambiguous match to a single V gene segment were excluded. In an earlier analysis of approximately 560 of the donors, a V segment was called functional when productive rearrangements were above 56.7%, and segregating when the standard deviation between donors exceeded 5%. A statistical classification framework was built for diagnosing cytomegalovirus status from the catalog of TCR beta chain sequences. In a later analysis, TCR nucleotide sequences were compared against IMGT/GENE-DB human TR gene sequences so that V and J genes could be assigned. A later analysis assigned CDR3 sequences and most-parsimonious VDJ recombination scenarios with the TCRdist pipeline. In a later analysis, each TCR beta chain was defined by its CDR3 amino acid sequence together with its V-gene family, and reads lacking a unique V-gene family were excluded. A later analysis removed over 500 highly shared, low-generation-probability nucleotide sequences to deal with suspected cross-contamination and a sequencing artifact. In a later analysis, a clonal expansion index for each public chain was calculated from normalized within-repertoire ranks of inferred template counts. A later analysis computed generation probabilities with a VDJ recombination model fitted to out-of-frame rearrangements, and checked the results against IGoR. In a later analysis, TCR-TCR, TCR-HLA and TCR-CMV co-occurrence was scored with hypergeometric tests, and a repertoire-size bias correction was applied to TCR pairs. A later analysis estimated false discovery rates by permuting HLA or CMV assignments 20 times. In a later analysis, co-occurring TCRs were grouped using DBSCAN, with TCRdist sequence similarity added in when clustering inside HLA-allele-positive subsets. Repertoires with fewer than 30,000 or more than 120,000 public chains, plus five repertoires with anomalous nucleotide sharing, were excluded from co-occurrence clustering. Here the immuneACCESS table is served through TCRdb, limited to in-frame sequences with V and J called. Missing clones are a known gap in these copies; in checked studies unresolved V genes cover under half, and the rest lacks a known reason. The D gene and trimming were derived from the DNA, and the V and J assignments and clone size from that table. Here the sample has approximately 190,000 clones; over 65% occur a single time. About 3.5% of the sample belongs to the ten largest clones.

The cohort comprised approximately 700 healthy bone marrow donors. All cohort members were sampled while nominally healthy, although unrecorded immune exposures were likely present. The donor tested CMV seropositive, placing the donor among the 250 to 350 seropositive members of the cohort. Each donor provided a peripheral blood sample, and peripheral blood mononuclear cells were used for TCR beta sequencing. The Qiagen DNeasy Blood Extraction Kit was used to extract genomic DNA from the blood cell samples. A remark on this clone: Its antigen is still unknown. No base qualities exist here, and no much larger clone lies one base off it.

V is cut by 3 bases and J by 9 bases, and the space between the germline ends is 19 bases. CDR1 is given as SGHRS and CDR2 as YFSETQ, both from the germline V gene. The CDR3, from cysteine to phenylalanine, totals 15 residues. CDR3 DNA is the only sequence kept; it has 45 bases, read in frame from the first base. The sequencing sample was made of PBMCs. The V gene is TRBV5-1 and the J gene is TRBJ2-1; the D segment could be TRBD2, given 6 matching bases. This sequence was found in a middle-aged man in good health and CMV-seropositive. The nucleotides read TGCGCCAGCAGCTCTGGGGCTAGCGTCGGAGGTGAGCAGTTCTTC. Its protein reads: CASSSGASVGGEQFF.